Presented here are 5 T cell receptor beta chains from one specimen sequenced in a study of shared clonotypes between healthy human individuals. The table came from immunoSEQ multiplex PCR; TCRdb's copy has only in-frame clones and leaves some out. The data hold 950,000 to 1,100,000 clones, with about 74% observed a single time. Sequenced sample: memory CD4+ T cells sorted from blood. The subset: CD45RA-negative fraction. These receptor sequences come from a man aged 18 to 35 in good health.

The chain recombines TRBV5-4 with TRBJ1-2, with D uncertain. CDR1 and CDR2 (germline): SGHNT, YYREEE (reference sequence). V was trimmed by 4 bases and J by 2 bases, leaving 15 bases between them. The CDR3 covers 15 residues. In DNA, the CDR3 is TGTGCCAGCAGCCTAAATACAAGGGTAAACTATGGCTACACCTTC. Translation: CASSLNTRVNYGYTF.

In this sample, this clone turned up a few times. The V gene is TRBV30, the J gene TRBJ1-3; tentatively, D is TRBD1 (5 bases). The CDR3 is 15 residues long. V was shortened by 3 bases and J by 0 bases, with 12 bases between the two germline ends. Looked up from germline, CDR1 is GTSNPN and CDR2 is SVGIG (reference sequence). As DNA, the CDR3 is TGTGCCTGGAGAATTGGAGGACACTCTGGAAACACCATATATTTT. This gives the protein CAWRIGGHSGNTIYF.

The CDR3 loop reads CASSLATETSYGYTF. As DNA, the CDR3 is TGCGCCAGCAGCTTGGCTACAGAAACATCCTATGGCTACACCTTC. The chain couples TRBV5-1 to TRBJ1-2; D gene ambiguous. This CDR3 has 15 amino acids. Looked up from germline, CDR1 is SGHRS and CDR2 is YFSETQ. The V and J ends lost 0 bases and 4 bases respectively, with 13 bases between them. The whole variable domain, filled in from reference TRBV5-1 and TRBJ1-2, reads KAGVTQTPRYLIKTRGQQVTLSCSPISGHRSVSWYQQTPGQGLQFLFEYFSETQRNKGNFPGRFSGRQFSNSRSEMNVSTLELGDSALYLCASSLATETSYGYTFGSGTRLTVV.

The CDR3 reads CASGGEPSYNSPLHF. The CDR3 DNA is TGTGCCAGCGGGGGCGAACCCTCCTATAATTCACCCCTCCACTTT. The J gene is TRBJ1-6, the V gene TRBV2; a possible D gene is TRBD1 (6 bases). Germline CDR1 SNHLY, CDR2 FYNNEI. V dropped 8 bases and J dropped 0 bases, with 11 bases sitting between them. This CDR3 contains 15 residues.

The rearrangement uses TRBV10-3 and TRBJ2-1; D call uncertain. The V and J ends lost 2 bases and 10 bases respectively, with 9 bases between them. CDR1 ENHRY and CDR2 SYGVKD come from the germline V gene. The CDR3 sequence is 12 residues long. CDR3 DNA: TGTGCCATCAGTGAGGACTTAATCGAGCAGTTCTTC. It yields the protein CAISEDLIEQFF.